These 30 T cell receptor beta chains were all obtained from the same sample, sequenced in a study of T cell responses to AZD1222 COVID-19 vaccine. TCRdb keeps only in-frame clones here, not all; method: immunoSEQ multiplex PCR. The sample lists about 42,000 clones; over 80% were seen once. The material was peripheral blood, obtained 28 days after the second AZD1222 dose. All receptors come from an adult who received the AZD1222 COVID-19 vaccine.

DNA of the CDR3: TGTGCCAGCAGTTCGGACCAGCCCCAGCATTTT. This codes for CASSSDQPQHF. The chain recombines TRBV6-5 with TRBJ1-5; D uncertain. Per germline, CDR1 MNHEY and CDR2 SVGAGI. This CDR3 contains 11 residues. V dropped 4 bases and J dropped 7 bases, with 5 bases sitting between them.

The CDR3 nucleotides read TGTGCCAGCAGTCCGACAGGGGGCGTAGGGACCCAGTACTTC. Its protein product is CASSPTGGVGTQYF. This chain joins TRBV27 and TRBJ2-5; TRBD1 matches at 10 bases. This CDR3 contains 14 residues. Germline assignment: CDR1 MNHEY and CDR2 SMNVEV (reference sequence). Trimming took 5 bases from V and 7 from J; bases not matched to a gene: 7.

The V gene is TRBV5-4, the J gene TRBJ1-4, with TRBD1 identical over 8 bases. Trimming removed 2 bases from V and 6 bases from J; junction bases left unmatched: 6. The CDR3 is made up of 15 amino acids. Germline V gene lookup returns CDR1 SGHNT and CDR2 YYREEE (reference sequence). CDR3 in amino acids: CASSLGTDRDEKLFF. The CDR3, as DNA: TGTGCCAGCAGCTTAGGAACGGACAGGGATGAAAAACTGTTTTTT.

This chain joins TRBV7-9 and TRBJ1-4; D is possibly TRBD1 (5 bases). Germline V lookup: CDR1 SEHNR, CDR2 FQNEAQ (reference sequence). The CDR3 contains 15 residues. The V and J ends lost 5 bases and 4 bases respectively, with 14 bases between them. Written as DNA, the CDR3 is TGTGCCAGCAGCCCAAGGGGCGGGAGTAATGAAAAACTGTTTTTT. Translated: CASSPRGGSNEKLFF. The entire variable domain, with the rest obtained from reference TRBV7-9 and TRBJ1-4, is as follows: DTGVSQNPRHKITKRGQNVTFRCDPISEHNRLYWYRQTLGQGPEFLTYFQNEAQLEKSRLLSDRFSAERPKGSFSTLEIQRTEQGDSAMYLCASSPRGGSNEKLFFGSGTQLSVL.

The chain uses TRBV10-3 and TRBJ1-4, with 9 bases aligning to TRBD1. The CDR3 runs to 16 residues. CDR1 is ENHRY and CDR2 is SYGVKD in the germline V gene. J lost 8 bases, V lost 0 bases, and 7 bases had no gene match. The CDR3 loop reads CAISESRDRVGEKLFF. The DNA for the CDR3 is TGTGCCATCAGTGAGTCGCGGGACAGGGTAGGAGAAAAACTGTTTTTT.

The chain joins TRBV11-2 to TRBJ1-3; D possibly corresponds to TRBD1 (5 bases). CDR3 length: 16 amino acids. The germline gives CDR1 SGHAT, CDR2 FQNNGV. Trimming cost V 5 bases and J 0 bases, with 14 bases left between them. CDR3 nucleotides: TGTGCCAGCAGCCCTAAGGGGACCCACTCTGGAAACACCATATATTTT. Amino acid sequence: CASSPKGTHSGNTIYF. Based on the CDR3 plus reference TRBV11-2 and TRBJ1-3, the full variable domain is EAGVAQSPRYKIIEKRQSVAFWCNPISGHATLYWYQQILGQGPKLLIQFQNNGVVDDSQLPKDRFSAERLKGVDSTLKIQPAKLEDSAVYLCASSPKGTHSGNTIYFGEGSWLTVV.

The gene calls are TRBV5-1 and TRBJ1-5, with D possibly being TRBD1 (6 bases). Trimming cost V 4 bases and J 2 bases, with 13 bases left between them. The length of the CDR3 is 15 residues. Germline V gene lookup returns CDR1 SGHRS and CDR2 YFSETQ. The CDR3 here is CASSPGGAGNQPQHF. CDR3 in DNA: TGCGCCAGCAGCCCCGGGGGGGCCGGCAATCAGCCCCAGCATTTT. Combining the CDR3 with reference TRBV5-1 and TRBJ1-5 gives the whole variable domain KAGVTQTPRYLIKTRGQQVTLSCSPISGHRSVSWYQQTPGQGLQFLFEYFSETQRNKGNFPGRFSGRQFSNSRSEMNVSTLELGDSALYLCASSPGGAGNQPQHFGDGTRLSIL.

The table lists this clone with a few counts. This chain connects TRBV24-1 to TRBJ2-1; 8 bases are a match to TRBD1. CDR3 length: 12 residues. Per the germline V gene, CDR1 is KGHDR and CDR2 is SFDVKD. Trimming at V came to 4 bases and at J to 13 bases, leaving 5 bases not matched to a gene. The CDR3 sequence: CATSDRGPSQFF. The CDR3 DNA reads TGTGCCACCAGTGACAGGGGGCCTAGCCAGTTCTTC.

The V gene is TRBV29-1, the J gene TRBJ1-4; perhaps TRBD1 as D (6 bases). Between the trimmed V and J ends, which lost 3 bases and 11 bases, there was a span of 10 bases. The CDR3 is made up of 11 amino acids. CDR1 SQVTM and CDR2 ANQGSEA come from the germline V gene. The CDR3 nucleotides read TGCAGCGTTGAGACGACAGGCAAACTGTTTTTT. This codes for CSVETTGKLFF.

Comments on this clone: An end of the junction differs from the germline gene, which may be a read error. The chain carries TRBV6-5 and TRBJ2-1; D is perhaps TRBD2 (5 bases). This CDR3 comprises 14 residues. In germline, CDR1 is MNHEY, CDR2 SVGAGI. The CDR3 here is CASSNSRASDEQFF. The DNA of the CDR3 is TGTGCCAGCAGTAACTCGCGGGCCTCCGATGAGCAGTTCTTC.

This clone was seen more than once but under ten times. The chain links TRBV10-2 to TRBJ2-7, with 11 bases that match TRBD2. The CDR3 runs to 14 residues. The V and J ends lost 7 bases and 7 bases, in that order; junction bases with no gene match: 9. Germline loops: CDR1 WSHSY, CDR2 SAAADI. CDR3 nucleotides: TGCGCCAGCAACCTTAGCGGGGGGGCTGGGGAGCAGTACTTC. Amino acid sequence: CASNLSGGAGEQYF.

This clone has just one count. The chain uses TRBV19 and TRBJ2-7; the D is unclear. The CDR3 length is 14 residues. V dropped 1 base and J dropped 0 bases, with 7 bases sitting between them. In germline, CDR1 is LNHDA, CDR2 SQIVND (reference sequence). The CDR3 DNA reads TGTGCCAGTAGTATAGCGCAGAACTCCTACGAGCAGTACTTC. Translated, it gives CASSIAQNSYEQYF.

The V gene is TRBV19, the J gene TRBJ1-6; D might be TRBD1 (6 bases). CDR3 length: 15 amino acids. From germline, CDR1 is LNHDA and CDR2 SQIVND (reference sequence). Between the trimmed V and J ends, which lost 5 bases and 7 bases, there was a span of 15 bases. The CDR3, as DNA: TGTGCCAGTAGTGCCCTGGACAGAAAGAATTCACCCCTCCACTTT. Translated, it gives CASSALDRKNSPLHF.

The CDR3 DNA reads TGTGCCAGCAATTATAGGGACTCTGGAAACACCATATATTTT. This codes for CASNYRDSGNTIYF. This rearrangement joins TRBV6-5 to TRBJ1-3; no reliable D call. Trimming pared 7 bases from V and 0 bases from J, leaving 10 bases between. Per the germline V gene, CDR1 is MNHEY and CDR2 is SVGAGI. The CDR3 contains 14 residues.

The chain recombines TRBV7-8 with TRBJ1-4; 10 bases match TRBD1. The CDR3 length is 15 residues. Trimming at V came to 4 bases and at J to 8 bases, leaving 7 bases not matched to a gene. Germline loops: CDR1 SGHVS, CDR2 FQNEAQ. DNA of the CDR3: TGTGCCAGCAGCTCGGCCAGGACAGGGGGGGAAAAACTGTTTTTT. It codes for CASSSARTGGEKLFF.

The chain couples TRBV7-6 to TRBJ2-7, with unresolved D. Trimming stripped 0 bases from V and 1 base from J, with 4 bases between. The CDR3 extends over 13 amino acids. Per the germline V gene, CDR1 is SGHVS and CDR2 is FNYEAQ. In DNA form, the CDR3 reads TGTGCCAGCAGCTTAGCGTCTTCCTACGAGCAGTACTTC. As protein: CASSLASSYEQYF.

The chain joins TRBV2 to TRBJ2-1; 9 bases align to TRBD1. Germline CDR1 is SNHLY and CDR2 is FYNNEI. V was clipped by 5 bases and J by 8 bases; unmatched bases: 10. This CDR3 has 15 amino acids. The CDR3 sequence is CASSLTGTGIDEQFF. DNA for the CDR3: TGTGCCAGCAGTTTGACCGGGACAGGGATTGATGAGCAGTTCTTC.

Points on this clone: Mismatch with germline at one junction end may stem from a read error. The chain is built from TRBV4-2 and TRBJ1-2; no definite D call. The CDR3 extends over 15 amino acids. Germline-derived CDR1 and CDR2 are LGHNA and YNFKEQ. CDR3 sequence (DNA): TGTGCCAGCAGCCAAGGACCCGGAACGGACTATGGCTACGCCTTC. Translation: CASSQGPGTDYGYAF.

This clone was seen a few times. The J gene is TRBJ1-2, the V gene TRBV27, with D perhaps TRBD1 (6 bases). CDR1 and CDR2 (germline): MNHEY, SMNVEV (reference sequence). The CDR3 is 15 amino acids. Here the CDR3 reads CATKRGTARERGYTF. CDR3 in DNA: TGTGCTACAAAAAGGGGGACCGCCAGGGAGCGAGGCTACACCTTC.

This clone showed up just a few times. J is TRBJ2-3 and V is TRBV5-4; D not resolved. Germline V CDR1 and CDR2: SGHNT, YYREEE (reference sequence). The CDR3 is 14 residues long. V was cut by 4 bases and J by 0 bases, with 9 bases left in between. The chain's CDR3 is CASSPTMSTDTQYF. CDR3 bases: TGTGCCAGCAGCCCCACCATGAGCACAGATACGCAGTATTTT.

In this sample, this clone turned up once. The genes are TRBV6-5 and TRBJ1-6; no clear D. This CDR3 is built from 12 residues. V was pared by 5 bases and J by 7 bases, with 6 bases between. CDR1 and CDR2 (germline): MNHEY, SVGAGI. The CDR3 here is CASSTMNSPLHF. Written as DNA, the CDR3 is TGTGCCAGCAGTACCATGAATTCACCCCTCCACTTT.

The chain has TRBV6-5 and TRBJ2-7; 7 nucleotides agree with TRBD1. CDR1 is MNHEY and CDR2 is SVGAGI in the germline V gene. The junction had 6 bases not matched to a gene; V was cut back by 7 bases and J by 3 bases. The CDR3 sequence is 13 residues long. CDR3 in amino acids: CASIGDRVYEQYF. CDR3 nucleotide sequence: TGTGCCAGCATTGGAGACAGGGTCTACGAGCAGTACTTC.

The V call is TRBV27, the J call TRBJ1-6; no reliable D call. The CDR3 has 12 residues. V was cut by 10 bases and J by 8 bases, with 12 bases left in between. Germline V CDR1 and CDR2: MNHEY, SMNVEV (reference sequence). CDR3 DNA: TGTGCCACCCGGACGGCTGATTCACCCCTCCACTTT. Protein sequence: CATRTADSPLHF.

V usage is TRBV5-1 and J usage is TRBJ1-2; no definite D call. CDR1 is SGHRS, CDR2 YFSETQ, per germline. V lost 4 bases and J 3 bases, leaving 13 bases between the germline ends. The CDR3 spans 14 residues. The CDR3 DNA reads TGCGCCAGCAGCCCACGTGGTTCGGACTATGGCTACACCTTC. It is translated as CASSPRGSDYGYTF. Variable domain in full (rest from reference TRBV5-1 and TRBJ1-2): KAGVTQTPRYLIKTRGQQVTLSCSPISGHRSVSWYQQTPGQGLQFLFEYFSETQRNKGNFPGRFSGRQFSNSRSEMNVSTLELGDSALYLCASSPRGSDYGYTFGSGTRLTVV.

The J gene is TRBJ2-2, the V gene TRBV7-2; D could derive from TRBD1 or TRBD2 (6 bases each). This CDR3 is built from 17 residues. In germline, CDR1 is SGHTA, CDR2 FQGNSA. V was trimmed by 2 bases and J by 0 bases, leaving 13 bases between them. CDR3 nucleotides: TGTGCCAGCAGCTTAAAGGCGGGGACATCGAACACCGGGGAGCTGTTTTTT. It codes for CASSLKAGTSNTGELFF. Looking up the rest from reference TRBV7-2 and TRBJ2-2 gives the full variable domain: GAGVSQSPSNKVTEKGKDVELRCDPISGHTALYWYRQSLGQGLEFLIYFQGNSAPDKSGLPSDRFSAERTGGSVSTLTIQRTQQEDSAVYLCASSLKAGTSNTGELFFGEGSRLTVL.

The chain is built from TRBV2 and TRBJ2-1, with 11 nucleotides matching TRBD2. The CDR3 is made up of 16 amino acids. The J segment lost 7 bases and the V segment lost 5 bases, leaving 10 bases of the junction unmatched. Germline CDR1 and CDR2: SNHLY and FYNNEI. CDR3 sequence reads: CASSTLSGGAWNEQFF. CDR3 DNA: TGTGCCAGCAGTACCCTTAGCGGGGGGGCCTGGAATGAGCAGTTCTTC.

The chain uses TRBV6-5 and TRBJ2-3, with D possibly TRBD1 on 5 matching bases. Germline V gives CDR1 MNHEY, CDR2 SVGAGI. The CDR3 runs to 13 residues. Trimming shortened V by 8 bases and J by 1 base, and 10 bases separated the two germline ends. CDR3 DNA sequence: TGTGCCAGCGTTGGGGCCCGCACAGATACGCAGTATTTT. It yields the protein CASVGARTDTQYF.

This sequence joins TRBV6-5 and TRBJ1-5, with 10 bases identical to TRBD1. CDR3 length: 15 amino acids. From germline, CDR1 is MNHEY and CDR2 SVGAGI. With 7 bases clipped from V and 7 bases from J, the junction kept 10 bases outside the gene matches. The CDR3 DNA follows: TGTGCCAGCACGCGGGACAGGGGTTCTGGCCAGCCCCAGCATTTT. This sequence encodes CASTRDRGSGQPQHF.

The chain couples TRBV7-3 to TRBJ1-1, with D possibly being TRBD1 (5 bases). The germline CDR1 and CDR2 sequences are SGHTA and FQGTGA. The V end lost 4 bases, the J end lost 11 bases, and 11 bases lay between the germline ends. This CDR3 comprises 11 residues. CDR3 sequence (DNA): TGTGCCAGCAGCTCCGGGACGGAGGCTTTCTTT. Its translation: CASSSGTEAFF. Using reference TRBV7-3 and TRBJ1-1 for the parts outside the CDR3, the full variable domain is GAGVSQTPSNKVTEKGKYVELRCDPISGHTALYWYRQSLGQGPEFLIYFQGTGAADDSGLPNDRFFAVRPEGSVSTLKIQRTERGDSAVYLCASSSGTEAFFGQGTRLTVV.

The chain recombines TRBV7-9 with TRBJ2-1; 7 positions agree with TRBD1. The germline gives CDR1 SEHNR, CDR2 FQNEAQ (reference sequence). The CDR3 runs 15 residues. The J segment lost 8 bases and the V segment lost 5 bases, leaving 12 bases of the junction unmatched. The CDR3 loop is CASSPRAGGRDEQFF. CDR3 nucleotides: TGTGCCAGCAGCCCTCGGGCAGGGGGACGGGATGAGCAGTTCTTC. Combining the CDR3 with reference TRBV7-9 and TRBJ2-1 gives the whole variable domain DTGVSQNPRHKITKRGQNVTFRCDPISEHNRLYWYRQTLGQGPEFLTYFQNEAQLEKSRLLSDRFSAERPKGSFSTLEIQRTEQGDSAMYLCASSPRAGGRDEQFFGPGTRLTVL.